This T cell receptor beta chain was recovered during a study of shared clonotypes between healthy human individuals. Turning to the study itself: Per donor, three plates held CD4 naive cells, three held CD4 memory, two held CD8 naive and one held CD8 memory. General study points: A small donor pool kept down the genetic and exposure-history diversity that was represented.

Naive CD8 cells comprised CD45RO-negative, CCR7-positively selected cells, excluding terminally differentiated effector memory CD45RA+ cells. None of the donors, who were healthy HIV-negative adults, had recently had acute infections or vaccinations. Assay used: immunoSEQ multiplex PCR; TCRdb lists only in-frame clones, some missing. The sample has millions of clones, just over 90% seen once. Remarks on this clone: As yet, its antigen is unknown.

This receptor was obtained from a man between 18 and 35 years old in good health. Some clones in this sample may be carry-over from other donors' samples. Sequencing was carried out using naive CD8+ T cells from PBMCs.

The CDR3 region has the DNA TGTGCCAGCAGTCTACGACAGGGGGGGAACACTGAAGCTTTCTTT. As protein: CASSLRQGGNTEAFF. The chain joins TRBV28 to TRBJ1-1, with 9 bases identical to TRBD1. Germline-derived CDR1 and CDR2 are MDHEN and SYDVKM. Germline trimming cut 5 bases from V and 1 base from J; bases unmatched to any gene: 5. The CDR3 spans 15 residues.